Listed here is a single T cell receptor (beta chain). Vbeta (60) and Jbeta (13) primers were used in the PCR. Profiled with immunoSEQ multiplex PCR; TCRdb holds only in-frame clones, not every one. Among 150,000 to 200,000 clones listed, roughly 12% were seen once. This record comes from a study of cytomegalovirus exposure and HLA in healthy donors. This CDR3 region has 13 residues. The V and J ends lost 6 bases and 4 bases, in that order; junction bases with no gene match: 6. CDR1 is SGHNT, CDR2 YYREEE, per germline (reference sequence). This chain joins TRBV5-4 and TRBJ2-7; TRBD2 matches 8 bases. Sequencing was carried out using PBMCs. This clonotype was sampled from a middle-aged man in good health and CMV-seropositive. In DNA, the CDR3 is TGTGCCAGCACCCGGGGGGGCGGGTACGAGCAGTACTTC. This gives the protein CASTRGGGYEQYF.